The following is a T cell receptor beta chain sequence with its context. What it binds is not known. Autoimmune disease history or systemic immunosuppression barred patients. This entry comes from a study of OX40 agonist ivuxolimab in advanced cancers. Findings and limits, study-wide: At 0.1 to 3.0 mg/kg and by week 6, CD4+ and CD8+ T cells in the blood had expanded clonally.

The length of the CDR3 is 15 residues. V lost 0 bases to trimming and J lost 6 bases, with 12 bases between them. The germline gives CDR1 SEHNR, CDR2 FQNEAQ (reference sequence). Profiled with immunoSEQ multiplex PCR; TCRdb holds only in-frame clones, not every one. Of about 85,000 clones detected, roughly 84% appear once; the ten largest clones hold roughly 0.3%. This receptor was identified in an adult with an advanced solid tumor such as melanoma, head and neck, liver or kidney cancer. The sample here was CD4+ or CD8+ T cells sorted from blood, taken in a trial of the OX40 agonist ivuxolimab. This chain connects TRBV7-9 to TRBJ2-1, with D perhaps given as TRBD1 or TRBD2 (5 bases each). CDR3 nucleotide sequence: TGTGCCAGCAGCTTAGCGGGGGATATCCCCAATGAGCAGTTCTTC. Its protein product is CASSLAGDIPNEQFF.